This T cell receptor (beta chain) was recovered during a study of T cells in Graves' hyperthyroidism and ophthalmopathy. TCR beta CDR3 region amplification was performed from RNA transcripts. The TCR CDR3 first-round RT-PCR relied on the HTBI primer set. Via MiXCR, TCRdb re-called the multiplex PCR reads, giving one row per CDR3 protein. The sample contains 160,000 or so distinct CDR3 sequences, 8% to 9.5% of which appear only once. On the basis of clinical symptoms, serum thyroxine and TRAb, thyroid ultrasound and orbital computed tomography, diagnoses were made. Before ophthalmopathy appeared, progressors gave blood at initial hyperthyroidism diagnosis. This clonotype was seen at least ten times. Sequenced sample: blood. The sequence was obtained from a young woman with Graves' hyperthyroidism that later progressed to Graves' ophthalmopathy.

As DNA, the CDR3 is TGTGCCAGCAGTCCCCACGCTAGCGGGTACAATGAGCAGTTCTTC. This translates into CASSPHASGYNEQFF. The chain joins TRBV2 to TRBJ2-1, with 8 positions matching TRBD2. The CDR3 covers 15 residues. CDR1 is SNHLY, CDR2 FYNNEI, per germline. Trimming cost V 5 bases and J 4 bases; bases outside gene matches: 7. Variable domain in full (rest from reference TRBV2 and TRBJ2-1): EPEVTQTPSHQVTQMGQEVILRCVPISNHLYFYWYRQILGQKVEFLVSFYNNEISEKSEIFDDQFSVERPDGSNFTLKIRSTKLEDSAMYFCASSPHASGYNEQFFGPGTRLTVL.